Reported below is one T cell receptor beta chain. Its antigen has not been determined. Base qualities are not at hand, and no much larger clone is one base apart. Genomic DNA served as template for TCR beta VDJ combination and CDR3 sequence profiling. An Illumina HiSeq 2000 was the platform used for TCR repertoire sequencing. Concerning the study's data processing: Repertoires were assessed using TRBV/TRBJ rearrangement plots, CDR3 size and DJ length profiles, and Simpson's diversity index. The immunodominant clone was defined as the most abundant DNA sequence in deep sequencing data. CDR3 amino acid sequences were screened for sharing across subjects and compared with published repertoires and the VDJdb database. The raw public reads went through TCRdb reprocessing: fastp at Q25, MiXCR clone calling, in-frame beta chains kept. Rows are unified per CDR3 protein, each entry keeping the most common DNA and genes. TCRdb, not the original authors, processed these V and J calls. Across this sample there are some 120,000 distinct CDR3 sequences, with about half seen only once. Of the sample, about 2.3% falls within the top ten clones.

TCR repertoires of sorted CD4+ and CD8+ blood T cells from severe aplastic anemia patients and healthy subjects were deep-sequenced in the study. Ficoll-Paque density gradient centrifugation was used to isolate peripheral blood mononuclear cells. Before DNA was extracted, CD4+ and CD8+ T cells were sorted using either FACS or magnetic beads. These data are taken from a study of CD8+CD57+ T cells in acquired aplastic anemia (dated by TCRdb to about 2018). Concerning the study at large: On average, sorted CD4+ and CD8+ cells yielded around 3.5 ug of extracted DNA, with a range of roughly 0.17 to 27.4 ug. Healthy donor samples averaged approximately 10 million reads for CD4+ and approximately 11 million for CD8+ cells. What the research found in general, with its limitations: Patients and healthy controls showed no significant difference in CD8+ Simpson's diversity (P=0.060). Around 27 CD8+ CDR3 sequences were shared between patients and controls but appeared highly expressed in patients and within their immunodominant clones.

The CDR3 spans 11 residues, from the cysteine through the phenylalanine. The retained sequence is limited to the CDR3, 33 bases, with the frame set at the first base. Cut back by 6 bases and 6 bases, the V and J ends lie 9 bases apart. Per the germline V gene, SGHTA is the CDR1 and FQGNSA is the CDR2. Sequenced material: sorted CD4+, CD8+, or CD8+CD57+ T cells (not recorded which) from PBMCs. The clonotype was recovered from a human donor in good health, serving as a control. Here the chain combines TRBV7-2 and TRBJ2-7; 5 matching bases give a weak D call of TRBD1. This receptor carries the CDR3 CASRTGSEQYF. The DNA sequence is TGTGCCAGCAGAACAGGTTCCGAGCAGTACTTC.